This T cell receptor (beta chain) stems from a study of response to subunit inactivated influenza vaccine. TCRdb independently ran MiXCR on the RT-PCR reads; one entry per CDR3 protein. Of about 500,000 distinct CDR3 sequences detected, 13% appear once; the ten largest clones hold under 15%. Study-level points and caveats: Few new T cells, the authors suggested, are recruited by each seasonal influenza vaccination.

To note about this clonotype: Its target is unknown.

Germline V lookup: CDR1 SGHVS, CDR2 FQNEAQ. The CDR3 covers 15 residues. The ends were cut back, 3 bases at V and 0 bases at J, with 9 bases in the middle. J is TRBJ1-5 and V is TRBV7-8; D ambiguous. The material sequenced was PBMCs from blood, taken 35 to 45 days after vaccination. The clonotype was recovered from a man in his fifties who received an inactivated influenza vaccine. The CDR3 sequence: CASSFGDFSNQPQHF. CDR3 DNA: TGTGCCAGCAGCTTTGGGGATTTTAGCAATCAGCCCCAGCATTTT.